This T cell receptor beta chain comes out of a study of Graves' ophthalmopathy and Graves' hyperthyroidism (dated by TCRdb to about 2018). As for the study more broadly: Hyperthyroidism was defined as stable when no progression to ophthalmopathy occurred within 18 months of follow-up. To tell Graves' ophthalmopathy apart from Graves' hyperthyroidism, and to predict which patients would progress to ophthalmopathy, the study relied on TCR beta repertoire signatures. In total, approximately 130 blood samples were TCR-sequenced: some 43 ophthalmopathy, under 85 hyperthyroidism and about 17 hyperthyroidism-to-ophthalmopathy patients. For independent validation, a separate cohort was made up of around 18 hyperthyroidism patients plus 17 patients who later progressed from hyperthyroidism to ophthalmopathy. To explore V-J signatures that distinguish ophthalmopathy from hyperthyroidism, a discovery set of about a hundred patients was enrolled, made up of around 40 with ophthalmopathy and 55 to 65 with stable hyperthyroidism. T-cell repertoires of thyroid tissue and blood were compared in five or six hyperthyroidism patients. Following sample collection, hyperthyroidism patients were given methimazole at a starting dose of 30 mg daily, and ophthalmopathy patients were given high-dose intravenous methylprednisolone.

For repertoire sequencing, the TCR beta CDR3 regions were amplified from RNA transcripts. A first-round RT-PCR used HTBI primers with the Qiagen OneStep RT-PCR kit, followed by a second-round multiplex PCR, size selection and purification. Libraries were sequenced paired-end with 100 bp reads on an Illumina HiSeq2000. The authors' pipeline ran thus. SOAPnuke was used for read processing, and reads with adapters, uncalled bases, a mean Phred below 15, or no exact constant-primer or identifier match were discarded. COPE v1.2.5 was used to merge the high-quality paired reads. Each unique nucleotide sequence was defined as a clonotype, and clonotypes were aligned to IMGT TRB V, D and J references with MiTCR v1.1. The analysis was limited to V-J combinations with a frequency above 0.0001, which together covered 99.2% of repertoires. A TCR clonal expansion and chaos score per V-J combination was defined as the ratio of F50 clonal expansion to chaos observed in the TCRdist matrix. Welch's t-statistics and random forest were used to reduce features to approximately 13 V-J combinations, which were fed into a naive Bayes classifier. Thyroid-blood repertoire similarity was quantified with the Morisita-Horn index. Clones were called with MiXCR by TCRdb after fastp trimmed the public reads at Q25, and only in-frame beta chains were retained. Each CDR3 protein gets just one entry, which takes the most common genes and DNA from the rows behind it. The V and J calls come from TCRdb's annotation, not from the publication. In all, the sample holds around 590,000 distinct CDR3 sequences, and roughly 40% of those were seen once. Roughly 4% of the sample belongs to the ten largest clones.

On the study overall, not on this receptor specifically: In validation, the model predicted ophthalmopathy progression with about 71% sensitivity and less than 80% specificity; some 13 predicted patients were CT-confirmed with GO in a median of about 7.1 months. Sample size was not predetermined statistically, and investigators were not blinded to group allocation. In cross-validation, the 13-signature model distinguished ophthalmopathy from stable hyperthyroidism with approximately 85% sensitivity and almost 83% specificity, and in the test set the corresponding values were 80% and 75%. Most of the expanded thyroid clonotypes with a frequency above 0.001 were also detected in blood, and it was suggested that the thyroid immune response may be reflected by blood repertoires.

With respect to this clonotype: Its antigen is not yet known. Qualities for individual bases were not recorded, and no much larger clone is one base off.

Hyperthyroidism patients were newly diagnosed, with disease duration under 2 months, and aged 18 to 65 years. Patients were excluded if they had other autoimmune diseases, uncontrolled infections, pregnancy or lactation. Diagnosis was based on clinical symptoms, serum thyroxine, TRAb, thyroid ultrasound and orbital computed tomography. Total RNA was extracted using Trizol reagent, and RNA quality was checked on an Agilent 2100 Bioanalyzer. Sequenced input: peripheral blood or thyroid tissue (not recorded which). This clonotype was obtained from an adult man with Graves' hyperthyroidism.

Here is the DNA: TGTGCCAGCAGCCAGACTAGCGGGAGTACAGAGACCCAGTACTTC. It encodes CASSQTSGSTETQYF. In this chain, TRBV11-3 is recombined with TRBJ2-7, with 12 junctional bases fitting TRBD2. The DNA end lines up better with TRBJ2-5; the J call may be wrong. CDR1 and CDR2 are read off the germline V gene as SGHNT and YENEEA. The CDR3 covers 15 residues, taking in both the cysteine and the phenylalanine. Kept here is only the CDR3 DNA, which spans 45 bases and is read in frame from base 1.